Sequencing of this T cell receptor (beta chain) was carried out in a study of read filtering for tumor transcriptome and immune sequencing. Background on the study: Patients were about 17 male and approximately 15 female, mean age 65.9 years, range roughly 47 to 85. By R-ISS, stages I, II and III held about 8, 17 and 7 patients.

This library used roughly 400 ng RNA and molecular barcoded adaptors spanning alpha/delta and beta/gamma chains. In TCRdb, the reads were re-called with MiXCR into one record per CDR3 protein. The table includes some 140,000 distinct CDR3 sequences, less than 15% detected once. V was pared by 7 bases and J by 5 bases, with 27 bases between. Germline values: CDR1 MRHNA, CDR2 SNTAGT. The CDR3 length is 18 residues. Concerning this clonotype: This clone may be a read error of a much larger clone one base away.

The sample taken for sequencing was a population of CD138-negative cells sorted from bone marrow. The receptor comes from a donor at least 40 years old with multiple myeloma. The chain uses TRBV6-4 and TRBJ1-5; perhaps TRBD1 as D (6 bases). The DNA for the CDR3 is TGTGCCAGCACCATCCGGGTGGACAGATCATGGGGCCATCAGCCCCAGCATTTT. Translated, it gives CASTIRVDRSWGHQPQHF.